This T cell receptor beta chain was observed in a study of blood T cell repertoires in COVID-19. Study in general: Specimens from acute and convalescent COVID-19 originated in the United States, Italy and Spain.

Assay used: immunoSEQ multiplex PCR; TCRdb lists only in-frame clones, some missing. This sample has roughly 250,000 clones, with about 88% found just once. Germline V CDR1 and CDR2: GTSNPN, SVGIG (reference sequence). CDR3 length: 14 amino acids. With 5 bases removed from V and 2 bases from J, the gap between germline ends came to 15 bases. Input material: peripheral blood. The source of this sequence is a woman aged 40-49 years who had recovered from COVID-19. The rearrangement uses TRBV30 and TRBJ2-5; D might be TRBD1 (6 bases). The CDR3 loop is CAWGTQVTQETQYF. The CDR3 DNA is TGTGCCTGGGGGACACAGGTGACGCAAGAGACCCAGTACTTC.